This TCR beta chain was identified in a study of blood T cell repertoires in COVID-19. Turning to the study itself: There were acute and convalescent COVID-19 samples, and they came from the United States, Italy and Spain. PBMCs, B-cell-depleted T cells, or T cells provided the cDNA or gDNA that made up the material.

CDR1 is LGHNT and CDR2 is FRNRAP in the germline V gene. The CDR3 sequence is 16 residues long. V gave up 0 bases and J gave up 10 bases, with 18 bases separating them. Some clones are missing from TCRdb's copy, which holds only in-frame ones; the method was immunoSEQ multiplex PCR. The sample includes 220,000 or so clones, 82% of them seen just once. Enrollees, about 18 to 95 years old, lived in 25 or so US areas. This clonotype originated in a woman between 55 and 75 years old who had recovered from COVID-19. Sequencing was done on a sample of PBMCs or T cells enriched from blood (not recorded which). The rearrangement uses TRBV12-5 and TRBJ1-4; D not resolved. CDR3 residues: CASGLVRSNTAGKLFF. CDR3 bases: TGTGCTAGTGGTTTGGTACGGAGCAATACGGCGGGAAAACTGTTTTTT.